This T cell receptor (beta chain) comes out of a study of vaccination and CD4 T cells after COVID-19. As for the study in general: Cultures acting as controls obtained a CEFX pool, an HIV-1 Nef pool, or no peptide. Findings and limits, study-wide: The analysis of convalescent patients involved relatively few individuals and lacked early post-infection timepoints.

Once obtained from cultured CD4+ T cells, the DNA was sequenced using the Oncomine TCR Beta short-read assay. Each CDR3 protein gets one entry after TCRdb re-called the PCR reads with MiXCR. The sample records 3,000 to 4,000 distinct CDR3 sequences, roughly 32% being singletons. Details on this clonotype: Its matching antigen is unknown.

V was clipped by 4 bases and J by 4 bases, with 12 bases between them. CDR3 length: 14 amino acids. Germline assignment: CDR1 SGHRS and CDR2 YFSETQ. Treatment denoted: roughly 11-day PBMC culture with coronavirus spike peptide pools or control peptides (ViraFEST assay). This sequence joins TRBV5-1 and TRBJ1-5; D ambiguous. The sequence derives from a human donor who had recovered from COVID-19. The sequenced material came from CD4+ T cells from blood, cultured in vitro. The CDR3 nucleotides are TGCGCCAGCAGCCCGAGTTCGGGGAATCAGCCCCAGCATTTT. It is translated as CASSPSSGNQPQHF.